This T cell receptor (beta chain) was sequenced during a study of CD8 T cells in Susac syndrome. The V gene lost 3 bases and the J gene lost 5 bases, with 16 bases spanning the gap. The germline gives CDR1 SQVTM, CDR2 ANQGSEA. The CDR3 loop spans 14 amino acids. With random hexamers, reverse transcription was performed on about 0.5 to 1 ug of RNA. TCRdb reprocessed the immunoSEQ multiplex PCR reads with MiXCR, giving one entry per CDR3 protein. The sample includes roughly 120,000 distinct CDR3 sequences, about 94% seen only once; the top ten take less than 0.15%. The chain employs TRBV29-1 and TRBJ2-5; D may be TRBD1 or TRBD2 (6 bases each). Sequencing was carried out using CD4+ T cells from PBMCs. The source is a human donor with multiple sclerosis. This CDR3 is CSVESGARGETQYF. For the CDR3, the DNA is TGCAGCGTTGAGTCGGGGGCCCGAGGTGAGACCCAGTACTTC. Filled out from reference TRBV29-1 and TRBJ2-5, the complete variable domain reads SAVISQKPSRDICQRGTSLTIQCQVDSQVTMMFWYRQQPGQSLTLIATANQGSEATYESGFVIDKFPISRPNLTFSTLTVSNMSPEDSSIYLCSVESGARGETQYFGPGTRLLVL.